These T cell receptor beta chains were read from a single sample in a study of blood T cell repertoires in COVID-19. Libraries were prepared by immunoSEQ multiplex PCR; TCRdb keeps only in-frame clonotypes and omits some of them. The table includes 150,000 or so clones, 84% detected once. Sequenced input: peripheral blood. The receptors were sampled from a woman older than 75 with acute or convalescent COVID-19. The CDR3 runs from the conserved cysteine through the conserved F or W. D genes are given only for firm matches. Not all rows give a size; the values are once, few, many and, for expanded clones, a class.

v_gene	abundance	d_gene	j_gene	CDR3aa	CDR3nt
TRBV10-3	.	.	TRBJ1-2	CATSMEGYGYTF	TGTGCCACCTCGATGGAGGGGTATGGCTACACCTTC
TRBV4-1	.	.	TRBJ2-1	CASSQGAANEQFF	TGCGCCAGCAGCCAAGGCGCGGCGAATGAGCAGTTCTTC
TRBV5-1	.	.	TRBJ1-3	CASSSGQSTSSGNTIYF	TGCGCCAGCAGCTCCGGACAGTCAACCTCCTCTGGAAACACCATATATTTT
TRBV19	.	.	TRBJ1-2	CASSIGGNGYTF	TGTGCCAGTAGTATAGGAGGGAATGGCTACACCTTC
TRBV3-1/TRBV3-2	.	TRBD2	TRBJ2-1	CASSQRTSGLNNEQFF	TGTGCCAGCAGCCAACGGACTAGCGGACTTAACAATGAGCAGTTCTTC
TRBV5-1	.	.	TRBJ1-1	CASSRRGNTEAFF	TGCGCCAGCAGCCGTCGGGGGAACACTGAAGCTTTCTTT
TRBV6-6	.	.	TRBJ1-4	CASSYPKLTNEKLFF	TGTGCCAGCAGTTACCCCAAATTGACTAATGAAAAACTGTTTTTT
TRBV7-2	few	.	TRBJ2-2	CASSREGQMNTGELFF	TGTGCCAGCAGCCGTGAGGGACAAATGAACACCGGGGAGCTGTTTTTT
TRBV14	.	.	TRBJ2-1	CASSQLGNGGPWNEQFF	TGTGCCAGCAGCCAATTGGGGAACGGAGGACCTTGGAATGAGCAGTTCTTC
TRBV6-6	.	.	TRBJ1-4	CASRNLEGKLFF	TGTGCCAGCAGGAACTTGGAGGGGAAACTGTTTTTT
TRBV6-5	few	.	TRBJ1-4	CASRNDREKLFF	TGTGCCAGCCGCAATGACAGGGAAAAACTGTTTTTT
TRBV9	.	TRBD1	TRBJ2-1	CASSLGTGGFYNEQFF	TGTGCCAGCAGCCTTGGGACAGGGGGCTTCTACAATGAGCAGTTCTTC
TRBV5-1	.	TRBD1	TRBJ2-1	CASSQTGGTYNEQFF	TGCGCCAGCAGCCAAACAGGGGGCACCTACAATGAGCAGTTCTTC
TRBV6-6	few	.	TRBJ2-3	CASGAKTDTQYF	TGTGCCAGCGGGGCTAAGACAGATACGCAGTATTTT
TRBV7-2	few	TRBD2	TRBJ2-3	CASSGGYGLAGITDTQYF	TGTGCCAGCAGCGGGGGCTACGGACTAGCGGGGATCACAGATACGCAGTATTTT
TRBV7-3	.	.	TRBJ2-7	CASSLSAGQSYEQYF	TGTGCCAGCAGCTTATCCGCGGGACAGTCCTACGAGCAGTACTTC
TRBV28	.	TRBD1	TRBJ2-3	CASRGGIFADTQYF	TGTGCCAGCAGAGGGGGCATTTTCGCAGATACGCAGTATTTT
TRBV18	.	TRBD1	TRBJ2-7	CASSPGQVATYEQYF	TGTGCCAGCTCACCGGGACAGGTGGCCACCTACGAGCAGTACTTC
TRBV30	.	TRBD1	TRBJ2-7	CALDRGSVEQYF	TGTGCCTTGGACAGGGGTTCGGTCGAGCAGTACTTC
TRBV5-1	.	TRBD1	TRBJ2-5	CASSLRGGLGRETQYF	TGCGCCAGCAGCTTGAGAGGGGGCCTGGGCCGAGAGACCCAGTACTTC
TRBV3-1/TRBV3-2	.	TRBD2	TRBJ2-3	CASSPVLRGNTDTQYF	TGTGCCAGCAGCCCGGTTCTGCGGGGGAACACAGATACGCAGTATTTT
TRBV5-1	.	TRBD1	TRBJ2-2	CASGTGMTGELFF	TGCGCCAGCGGGACAGGGATGACCGGGGAGCTGTTTTTT
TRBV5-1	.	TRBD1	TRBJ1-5	CASSSGTGAGQPQHF	TGCGCCAGCAGCTCCGGGACAGGGGCGGGTCAGCCCCAGCATTTT
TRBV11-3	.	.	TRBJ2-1	CASSLRDSTGVQFF	TGTGCCAGCAGCTTGAGGGACTCCACAGGGGTGCAGTTCTTC
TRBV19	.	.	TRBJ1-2	CASSIDQGVTYGYTF	TGTGCCAGTAGTATAGATCAAGGGGTAACCTATGGCTACACCTTC
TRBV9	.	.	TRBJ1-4	CASSVSWHSNEKLFF	TGTGCCAGCAGCGTAAGTTGGCATTCTAATGAAAAACTGTTTTTT
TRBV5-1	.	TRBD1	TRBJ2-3	CASSRGQGFADTQYF	TGCGCCAGCAGCCGAGGACAGGGTTTTGCAGATACGCAGTATTTT
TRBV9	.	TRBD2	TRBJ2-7	CASSPMALAGAYEQYF	TGTGCCAGCAGCCCTATGGCACTAGCGGGAGCCTACGAGCAGTACTTC
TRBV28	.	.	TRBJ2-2	CASTQGGADTGELFF	TGTGCCAGCACACAGGGGGGGGCCGACACCGGGGAGCTGTTTTTT
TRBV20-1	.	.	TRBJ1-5	CSASNHLPGQLGRGGPQHF	TGCAGTGCTAGTAATCATTTACCCGGACAGTTGGGTCGAGGGGGTCCCCAGCATTTT
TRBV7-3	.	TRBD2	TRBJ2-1	CASSLGTSAHNEQFF	TGTGCCAGCAGCTTAGGGACTAGCGCACACAATGAGCAGTTCTTC
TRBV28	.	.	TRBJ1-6	CASGTGTYALFTLHF	TGTGCCAGCGGAACGGGGACATACGCTCTTTTTACCCTCCACTTT
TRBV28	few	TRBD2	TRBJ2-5	CASSFSSGSQESQYF	TGTGCCAGCAGTTTCTCTAGCGGGTCCCAAGAGAGCCAGTACTTC
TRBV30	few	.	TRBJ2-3	CAWSKLTDTQYF	TGTGCCTGGAGTAAACTCACAGATACGCAGTATTTT
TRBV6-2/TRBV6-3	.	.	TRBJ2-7	CASSYSEVSKEQYF	TGTGCCAGCAGTTACTCGGAGGTGTCGAAGGAGCAGTACTTC
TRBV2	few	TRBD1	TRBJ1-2	CASRLTGGYYGYTF	TGTGCCAGCAGACTCACAGGGGGCTACTATGGCTACACCTTC
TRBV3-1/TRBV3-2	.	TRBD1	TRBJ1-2	CASSQETGTGVGYTF	TGTGCCAGCAGCCAAGAAACCGGGACAGGGGTTGGCTACACCTTC
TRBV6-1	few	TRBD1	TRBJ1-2	CASSEGTGRGYTF	TGTGCCAGCAGTGAAGGGACAGGTCGAGGGTACACCTTC
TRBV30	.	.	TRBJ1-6	CACRPSTRGSHLNSPLHF	TGTGCCTGCCGCCCATCGACTCGGGGTTCCCACTTAAATTCACCCCTCCACTTT
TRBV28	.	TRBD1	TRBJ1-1	CASSLIGRGQAFF	TGTGCCAGCAGTTTAATCGGCAGGGGGCAAGCTTTCTTT
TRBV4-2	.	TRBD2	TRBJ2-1	CASSPKIAGGQHEQFF	TGTGCCAGCAGCCCCAAGATAGCGGGGGGGCAGCATGAGCAGTTCTTC
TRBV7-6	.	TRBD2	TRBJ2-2	CASSFYPGLATAGELFF	TGTGCCAGCAGCTTCTACCCGGGACTAGCCACGGCCGGGGAGCTGTTTTTT
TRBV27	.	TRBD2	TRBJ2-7	CASKAGGAGRNEQYF	TGTGCCAGCAAGGCGGGGGGGGCAGGAAGGAACGAGCAGTACTTC
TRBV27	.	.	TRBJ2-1	CASSLRGEQFF	TGTGCCAGCAGTTTAAGAGGTGAGCAGTTCTTC
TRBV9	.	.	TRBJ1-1	CASSVAGAVITEAFF	TGTGCCAGCAGCGTAGCTGGGGCAGTGATCACTGAAGCTTTCTTT
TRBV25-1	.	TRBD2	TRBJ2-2	CASSEWGGSPGELFF	TGTGCCAGCAGTGAATGGGGGGGTAGCCCCGGGGAGCTGTTTTTT
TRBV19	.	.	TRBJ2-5	CASSRGYDQLQETQYF	TGTGCCAGCTCGCGCGGGTACGACCAACTCCAAGAGACCCAGTACTTC
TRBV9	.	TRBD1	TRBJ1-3	CASSVFDRDSSGNTIYF	TGTGCCAGCAGCGTATTCGACCGGGACAGCTCTGGAAACACCATATATTTT
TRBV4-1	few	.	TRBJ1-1	CASSRDPNQSPTANTEAFF	TGCGCCAGCAGCCGAGACCCGAACCAAAGCCCAACAGCGAACACTGAAGCTTTCTTT
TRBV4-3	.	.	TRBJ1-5	CASSQGRPGEGQPQHF	TGCGCCAGCAGCCAAGGCCGCCCGGGAGAAGGCCAGCCCCAGCATTTT
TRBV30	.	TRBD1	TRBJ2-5	CACPGQSMKTQYF	TGTGCCTGTCCGGGACAGTCCATGAAGACCCAGTACTTC
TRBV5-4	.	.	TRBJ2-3	CASSLDTDTQYF	TGTGCCAGCAGCCTAGACACAGATACGCAGTATTTT
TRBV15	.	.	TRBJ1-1	CATSRGGDNTEAFF	TGTGCCACCAGCAGAGGGGGAGATAACACTGAAGCTTTCTTT
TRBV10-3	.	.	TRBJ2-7	CAISESSSASYEQYF	TGTGCCATCAGTGAGTCCTCTAGCGCCTCCTACGAGCAGTACTTC
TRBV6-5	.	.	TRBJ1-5	CASSYSLSQPQHF	TGTGCCAGCAGTTACTCGTTGAGTCAGCCCCAGCATTTT
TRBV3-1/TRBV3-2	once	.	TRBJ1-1	CASSFRVSSEAFF	TGTGCCAGCAGCTTCAGGGTTTCATCTGAAGCTTTCTTT
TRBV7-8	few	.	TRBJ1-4	CASSPAGNEKLFF	TGTGCCAGCAGCCCGGCCGGGAATGAAAAACTGTTTTTT